The present T cell receptor beta chain was sequenced within a study of blood T cell repertoires in COVID-19. Across the study: The origin of the acute and convalescent COVID-19 samples was the United States, Italy and Spain. Nucleic acid was either cDNA or gDNA, and it came from T cells, B-cell-depleted T cells, or PBMCs.

Germline values: CDR1 SNHLY, CDR2 FYNNEI. There are 11 residues in the CDR3. Trimming removed 6 bases from V and 2 bases from J, with 3 bases in between. The authors' processing: Amplified reference gene primers provided the basis for estimating nucleated cell counts. Here immunoSEQ multiplex PCR was the method, and the copy in TCRdb shows in-frame clones only, minus some. For V, J and clone size, that table is used; D and trimming come from the DNA. The profile shows 300,000 or so clones, approximately 90% of them singletons. Sample: peripheral blood. The clonotype comes from a woman between 40 and 55 years old with acute or convalescent COVID-19. V and J are TRBV2 and TRBJ2-3; D remains unclear. The chain's CDR3 is CASSHTDTQYF. The CDR3 nucleotides read TGTGCCAGCAGCCACACAGATACGCAGTATTTT.